The present TCR beta chain was sequenced within a study of T cells expressing NK-cell markers. Whole-study context: With respect to HCMV, most of the eight sequenced donors were seropositive, and one was seronegative.

Whole-study findings and limits: In four donors, dominant clonotypes made up about 25-65% of CD3+CD56-NKG2C+ cells.

For this clonotype: Its antigen is not known.

The CDR3 totals 14 residues. The V gene's germline CDR1 is MNHEY and CDR2 SVGEGT. TCRdb reprocessed the 5' RACE reads and keeps a single row for each CDR3 protein, giving no DNA. This sample lists about 380,000 distinct CDR3 sequences; its ten largest clones have over 4%. The specimen was blood T cells: a sorted CD56 or NKG2C T cell subset, CD4+ or CD8+ T cells, or bulk PBMC T cells (not recorded which). The V and J genes are TRBV6-2 or TRBV6-3 and TRBJ2-5; the D call of TRBD2 rests on TCRdb alone, since no DNA is present to check it. The sequence was collected from a man aged 18 to 69 in good health. The CDR3 sequence: CASILAGAQETQYF.